The entry below describes one TCR beta chain. Its recognized antigen is unknown. Base-call qualities are not available, and no considerably larger clone is one nucleotide away. The sample belongs to a study of blood T cell repertoires in COVID-19 (dated by TCRdb to the early 2020s). Background for the entire study: Samples from collaborators originated in the United States, Italy and Spain and spanned both the acute and convalescent phases of COVID-19. The repertoires were made available in a free public database intended to serve as a resource for research on the immune response to SARS-CoV-2. Subjects who had been exposed to COVID-19, were actively infected with it, or had recovered from it provided the deeply sampled blood TCRbeta repertoires that made up the dataset. Samples came from the ongoing ImmuneRACE study (first 160 participants) plus 1,254 subjects from 6 global collaborators. HLA class I and class II types, where available, came from metadata supplied by the sample provider rather than from assay-based typing. A de-identified subject ID, COVID-19 status, age in years and sex were almost always included in the sample metadata. The prospective study material was composed of cDNA or gDNA derived from T cells, B-cell-depleted T cells, or PBMCs. On the study overall, not on this receptor specifically: The amount of clinical and demographic metadata varied by source and participant and was provided uncurated.

The CDR3 runs 18 amino acids, cysteine and phenylalanine included. Only CDR3 DNA is held: 54 bases, read in frame from base 1. CDR1 is given as SEHNR and CDR2 as FQNEAQ, both from the germline V gene (reference sequence). The V and J ends are trimmed by 3 bases and 3 bases, leaving 22 bases between them. Whole blood was collected in K2EDTA tubes by collaborating institutions according to the institutions' own protocols. Collaborator samples were shipped for TCRbeta analysis as frozen whole blood, isolated PBMCs, or DNA extracted from either sample type. TCRbeta CDR3 regions were amplified from genomic DNA using the immunoSEQ Assay, a bias-controlled multiplex PCR. In the paper's pipeline: The number of nucleated cells in each sample was estimated from the amplification of reference gene primers within the assay. To quantify the absolute abundance of each unique TCRbeta CDR3 rearrangement, sequence reads were collapsed and filtered. For each sample, productive Simpson clonality was calculated by taking the square root of Simpson's diversity index across productive rearrangements. This is the immuneACCESS table as TCRdb keeps it, with only in-frame sequences that have V and J called. A part of the clones is gone; compared with another copy, unresolved V genes explain less than half, and the rest is unexplained. For V, J and clone size, that table is used; D and trimming come from the DNA. The sample table contains tens of thousands of clones; only one count was recorded for 60% to 75% of them. Approximately 5.4% of the sample belongs to the ten largest clones.

This chain joins TRBV7-9 to TRBJ2-3; the D gene is perhaps TRBD2, from 6 matching bases. Sequencing was done on a sample of peripheral blood. The TCR was taken from a man aged 50 to 60 with active or convalescent COVID-19. The DNA sequence is TGTGCCAGCAGCTTTAGTGGTCCCTGGGGGAGGCTGACAGATACGCAGTATTTT. This gives the protein CASSFSGPWGRLTDTQYF.